The 2 T cell receptor beta chains below were found in one sample sequenced in a study of memory CD4+ T cells and cytomegalovirus serostatus. Method: immunoSEQ multiplex PCR; TCRdb's copy keeps in-frame clones and lacks some. The sample shows under 85,000 clones, 75% to 85% of them seen only once. The sort gate was single viable CD3+CD4+CD8-CD45RO+ cells for memory CD4+ T cells. The source material was memory CD4+ T cells from blood. All receptors derive from an adult in good health and CMV-seropositive.

The chain joins TRBV30 to TRBJ1-4; D is ambiguous. Germline V CDR1 and CDR2: GTSNPN, SVGIG (reference sequence). The CDR3 runs 13 residues. Trimming removed 5 bases at V and 7 bases at J, with 14 bases between. This CDR3 is CAWGPGRGEKLFF. CDR3 bases: TGTGCCTGGGGTCCCGGTCGAGGTGAAAAACTGTTTTTT.

This sequence joins TRBV2 and TRBJ2-7; 8 nucleotides line up with TRBD1. The CDR3 loop spans 15 amino acids. The germline gives CDR1 SNHLY, CDR2 FYNNEI. With V trimmed by 6 bases and J by 5 bases, 12 bases remained unmatched. This chain's CDR3 is CASSRRGQERNEQYV. The CDR3, as DNA: TGTGCCAGCAGCCGCAGGGGGCAAGAGAGAAACGAGCAGTACGTC.